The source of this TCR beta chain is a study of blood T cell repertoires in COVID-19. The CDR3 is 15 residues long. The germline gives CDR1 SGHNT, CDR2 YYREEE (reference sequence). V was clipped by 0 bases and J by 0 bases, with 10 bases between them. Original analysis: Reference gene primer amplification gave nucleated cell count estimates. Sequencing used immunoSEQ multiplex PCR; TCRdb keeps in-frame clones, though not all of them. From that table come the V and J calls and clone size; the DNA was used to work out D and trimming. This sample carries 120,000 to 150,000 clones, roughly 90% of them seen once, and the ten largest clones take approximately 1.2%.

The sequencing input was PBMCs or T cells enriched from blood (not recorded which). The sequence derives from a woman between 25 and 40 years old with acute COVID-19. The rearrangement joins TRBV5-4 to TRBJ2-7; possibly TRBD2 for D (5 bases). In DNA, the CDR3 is TGTGCCAGCAGCTTGGGGTTGGGGAGCTCCTACGAGCAGTACTTC. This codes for CASSLGLGSSYEQYF.